This entry lists 25 T cell receptor beta chains sequenced from one sample in a study of blood T cell repertoires in COVID-19. The assay was immunoSEQ multiplex PCR, and TCRdb's table has in-frame clones only and misses some. The data contain about 120,000 clones, 75% to 90% of them singletons. Sequencing used peripheral blood. The receptors come from a woman in her sixties or seventies with acute or convalescent COVID-19.

This clone occurred a few times. This may be a read error, as it is one base from a much larger clone. This same CDR3 is encoded by further DNA sequences in the sample. This chain joins TRBV11-3 and TRBJ1-1; D is perhaps TRBD1 (6 bases). The CDR3 runs 13 residues. V was cut by 11 bases and J by 5 bases, with 18 bases left in between. CDR1 is SGHNT, CDR2 YENEEA, per germline. The CDR3 DNA sequence: TGTGCCCCCCGCCGGGGGGGGGCTACTGAAGCTTTCTTT. Translating gives CAPRRGGATEAFF.

In its sample, this clone was seen once. This chain joins TRBV30 and TRBJ2-3; TRBD1 matches 8 bases. The CDR3 covers 12 residues. Per germline, CDR1 GTSNPN and CDR2 SVGIG (reference sequence). V gave up 3 bases and J gave up 5 bases; unmatched junction bases: 1. CDR3 region: CAWSRGRDTQYF. For the CDR3, the DNA is TGTGCCTGGAGCAGGGGGCGAGATACGCAGTATTTT.

V gene TRBV6-1 combines with J gene TRBJ1-5; TRBD1 matches at 10 bases. The CDR3 has 19 amino acids. V was pared by 4 bases and J by 2 bases, with 14 bases of the junction left unmatched. Germline lookup yields CDR1 MNHNS and CDR2 SASEGT. The CDR3 region has the DNA TGTGCCAGCAGTGGAAGCTTCAGGACAGGGGGTGAAGGCAATCAGCCCCAGCATTTT. It is translated as CASSGSFRTGGEGNQPQHF.

The chain employs TRBV6-5 and TRBJ1-5; TRBD1 is a possible D gene (5 bases). From germline, CDR1 is MNHEY and CDR2 SVGAGI. The CDR3 is 15 residues long. Trimming took 5 bases from V and 4 from J, leaving 15 bases between them. The chain's CDR3 is CASSRGQGLNQPQHF. As DNA, the CDR3 is TGTGCCAGCAGTAGGGGCCAGGGATTAAATCAGCCCCAGCATTTT.

The chain employs TRBV9 and TRBJ2-7; 7 bases match TRBD1. From germline, CDR1 is SGDLS and CDR2 YYNGEE. With V trimmed by 4 bases and J by 6 bases, 10 bases remained unmatched. The CDR3 extends over 14 amino acids. The CDR3 bases are TGTGCCAGCAGCCCCCGACAGGGAATCTCCGAGCAGTACTTC. Residues: CASSPRQGISEQYF.

The chain employs TRBV27 and TRBJ2-5, with 15 bases lining up with TRBD2. The CDR3 covers 19 residues. The V gene's germline CDR1 is MNHEY and CDR2 SMNVEV (reference sequence). The junction had 15 bases not matched to a gene; V was cut back by 6 bases and J by 4 bases. Here the CDR3 DNA reads TGTGCCAGCAGCCCCCTATCCCGGACTAGCGGGGGGGCCGGAGAGACCCAGTACTTC. It is translated as CASSPLSRTSGGAGETQYF.

This chain connects TRBV12-5 to TRBJ1-5; 7 nucleotides agree with TRBD1. The V segment lost 4 bases and the J segment 2 bases; nucleotides outside the gene matches: 2. This CDR3 is 14 amino acids long. Germline V gives CDR1 LGHNT, CDR2 FRNRAP. In DNA form, the CDR3 reads TGTGCTAGTGGTTCAGGACAGGGCAATCAGCCCCAGCATTTT. Its translation: CASGSGQGNQPQHF.

The chain employs TRBV28 and TRBJ2-2, with D unclear. V was pared by 6 bases and J by 7 bases, with 3 bases between. CDR1 and CDR2 from the germline V gene are MDHEN and SYDVKM. This CDR3 is 10 amino acids long. CDR3 residues: CASSRGELFF. The CDR3 bases are TGTGCCAGCAGCCGCGGGGAGCTGTTTTTT.

This clone was seen just once. The chain has TRBV6-1 and TRBJ2-7, with D unresolved. CDR3 size: 17 residues. V was clipped by 1 base and J by 0 bases, with 16 bases between them. Per the germline V gene, CDR1 is MNHNS and CDR2 is SASEGT. The CDR3 loop reads CASSEELWLPYSYEQYF. CDR3 coding DNA: TGTGCCAGCAGTGAAGAGCTATGGTTACCCTACTCCTACGAGCAGTACTTC.

The chain carries TRBV3-1 (or the pseudogene TRBV3-2) and TRBJ1-4; D not resolved. Germline V gene sequence: CDR1 LGHDT, CDR2 YNNKEL (reference sequence). The V gene lost 5 bases and the J gene lost 0 bases, with 7 bases spanning the gap. The length of the CDR3 is 14 residues. This CDR3 is CASSYTATNEKLFF. CDR3 bases: TGTGCCAGCAGCTATACAGCAACTAATGAAAAACTGTTTTTT.

The chain uses TRBV30 and TRBJ1-2; the match to TRBD1 covers 8 bases. V was clipped by 1 base and J by 1 base; unmatched bases: 8. Germline loops: CDR1 GTSNPN, CDR2 SVGIG (reference sequence). This CDR3 spans 16 amino acids. CDR3 sequence: CAWSGLGQDYNYGYTF. DNA of the CDR3: TGTGCCTGGAGTGGATTGGGACAGGACTATAACTATGGCTACACCTTC.

The chain recombines TRBV18 with TRBJ1-1; weak D call: TRBD1 (5 bases). The CDR3 consists of 13 residues. The V end lost 4 bases, the J end lost 2 bases, and 8 bases lay between the germline ends. The germline CDR1 and CDR2 sequences are KGHSH and LQKENI. The CDR3 loop reads CASSRQINTEAFF. CDR3 DNA sequence: TGTGCCAGCTCACGACAGATAAACACTGAAGCTTTCTTT.

CDR3: CASSGQSNTEAFF. The DNA of the CDR3 is TGTGCCAGCAGTGGACAGAGCAACACTGAAGCTTTCTTT. V and J are TRBV28 and TRBJ1-1, with D maybe TRBD1 (6 bases). The CDR3 length is 13 residues. The ends were cut back, 5 bases at V and 2 bases at J, with 9 bases in the middle. CDR1 and CDR2 (germline): MDHEN, SYDVKM.

The V gene is TRBV5-1, the J gene TRBJ2-3; D may be TRBD1 (5 bases). The germline CDR1 and CDR2 sequences are SGHRS and YFSETQ. Trimming shortened V by 4 bases and J by 6 bases, and 18 bases separated the two germline ends. This CDR3 has 15 residues. As DNA, the CDR3 is TGCGCCAGCAGCCCCATGGAGCCCAGGGCGGATACGCAGTATTTT. Its protein is CASSPMEPRADTQYF.

The DNA for the CDR3 is TGCGCCAGCAGCCAAGACGCAGGGCCGATTGAAGCTTTCTTT. It translates to CASSQDAGPIEAFF. The chain uses TRBV4-1 and TRBJ1-1; a possible D gene is TRBD1 (5 bases). This CDR3 region has 14 residues. V lost 0 bases and J 7 bases, leaving 12 bases between the germline ends. The V gene's germline CDR1 is MGHRA and CDR2 YSYEKL.

This clone was recorded a few times. V and J are TRBV2 and TRBJ1-5; D is unresolved. The germline gives CDR1 SNHLY, CDR2 FYNNEI. Trimming cost V 7 bases and J 1 base, with 8 bases left between them. This CDR3 contains 13 residues. CDR3 coding DNA: TGTGCCAGCATGATTGGCAGCAATCAGCCCCAGCATTTT. Translation: CASMIGSNQPQHF.

V gene TRBV6-5 combines with J gene TRBJ1-1; TRBD1 aligns across 8 bases. The germline CDR1 and CDR2 sequences are MNHEY and SVGAGI. This CDR3 spans 15 amino acids. J was trimmed by 5 bases and V by 8 bases; bases with no gene match: 13. This CDR3 reads CASRGPGGAATEAFF. CDR3 bases: TGTGCCAGCCGAGGCCCAGGGGGCGCGGCTACTGAAGCTTTCTTT.

This chain connects TRBV3-1 (or the pseudogene TRBV3-2) to TRBJ1-2; 7 bases agree with TRBD1. After removal of 0 bases from V and 4 bases from J, the junction contained 5 bases not matched to a gene. The CDR3 is 15 residues long. CDR1 is LGHDT, CDR2 YNNKEL, per germline (reference sequence). CDR3 sequence: CASSQEGQSLYGYTF. In DNA, the CDR3 is TGTGCCAGCAGCCAAGAGGGACAGTCTCTCTATGGCTACACCTTC.

This sequence joins TRBV29-1 and TRBJ2-5, with 8 positions matching TRBD1. CDR1 SQVTM and CDR2 ANQGSEA come from the germline V gene. Losses at the gene ends were 8 bases for V and 3 bases for J; bases not matched to a gene: 8. CDR3 length equals 13 residues. Here the CDR3 reads CSLMTGAKETQYF. The CDR3 nucleotides are TGCAGCCTGATGACAGGGGCTAAAGAGACCCAGTACTTC.

The chain joins TRBV3-1 (or the pseudogene TRBV3-2) to TRBJ2-7, with D tentatively TRBD2 (5 bases). V was pared by 5 bases and J by 6 bases, with 14 bases between. Germline V gene data show CDR1 as LGHDT and CDR2 as YNNKEL (reference sequence). The CDR3 consists of 13 residues. The CDR3 here is CASSITTRGEQYF. DNA of the CDR3: TGTGCCAGCAGCATAACGACCCGGGGCGAGCAGTACTTC.

The V call is TRBV28, the J call TRBJ1-5; unclear D gene. Trimming took off 3 bases at V and 7 bases at J, with 7 bases between the two ends. Germline V CDR1 and CDR2: MDHEN, SYDVKM. This CDR3 has 12 residues. CDR3 sequence reads: CASSLAPQPQHF. As DNA, the CDR3 is TGTGCCAGCAGTTTGGCCCCCCAGCCCCAGCATTTT.

The rearrangement joins TRBV12-2 to TRBJ2-1; the table calls TRBD2, which could not be checked here. TRBV12-2 is listed as a pseudogene. The CDR3 length is 16 residues. The CDR3 sequence: CASRLFTGWIYNEQFF. The CDR3, as DNA: TGTGCAAGTCGCTTATTCACGGGTTGGATCTACAATGAGCAGTTCTTC.

This rearrangement joins TRBV5-6 to TRBJ2-1; D gene unclear. Trimming shortened V by 0 bases and J by 6 bases, and 10 bases separated the two germline ends. From germline, CDR1 is SGHDT and CDR2 YYEEEE. The CDR3 has 14 residues. The CDR3 nucleotides read TGTGCCAGCAGCTTGGCCTATCGTCGCAATGAGCAGTTCTTC. It translates to CASSLAYRRNEQFF.

V gene TRBV12-3 or TRBV12-4 combines with J gene TRBJ2-4; D is ambiguous. The CDR3 totals 11 residues. V was shortened by 6 bases and J by 8 bases, with 8 bases between the two germline ends. The CDR3 DNA is TGTGCCAGCAGCAACCGGGACATTCAGTACTTC. This translates into CASSNRDIQYF.

The V call is TRBV27, the J call TRBJ1-5, with 8 bases fitting TRBD1. J was trimmed by 0 bases and V by 5 bases; bases with no gene match: 9. The length of the CDR3 is 17 residues. Germline V gene sequence: CDR1 MNHEY, CDR2 SMNVEV (reference sequence). The CDR3: CASSPGTGVYSNQPQHF. For the CDR3, the DNA is TGTGCCAGCAGTCCAGGGACAGGCGTCTATAGCAATCAGCCCCAGCATTTT.